The 10 T cell receptor beta chains given below trace back to one sample, sequenced in a study of shared clonotypes between healthy human individuals. The method was immunoSEQ multiplex PCR; TCRdb's version includes in-frame clones alone and lacks a portion of them. The table includes about 680,000 clones, around 72% detected once. The sample consisted of memory CD4+ T cells sorted from blood. Noted subset: CD45RA-negative fraction. Receptors originate from a woman in her thirties in good health.

The V gene is TRBV4-2, the J gene TRBJ2-1, with 9 bases aligning to TRBD2. The germline gives CDR1 LGHNA, CDR2 YNFKEQ. The V segment lost 4 bases and the J segment 5 bases; nucleotides outside the gene matches: 18. The CDR3 has 19 amino acids. CDR3: CASSRPLRVAAGGDNEQFF. CDR3 DNA sequence: TGTGCCAGCAGCCGACCCCTTCGGGTGGCAGCGGGAGGCGACAATGAGCAGTTCTTC.

The rearrangement uses TRBV7-9 and TRBJ2-7; TRBD1 is a possible D gene (5 bases). V lost 5 bases and J lost 0, with 14 bases in between. This CDR3 region has 15 residues. The germline V gene encodes CDR1 SEHNR and CDR2 FQNEAQ (reference sequence). The CDR3 DNA follows: TGTGCCAGCAGCCTGTCAGGGATTAGCTCCTACGAGCAGTACTTC. This gives the protein CASSLSGISSYEQYF.

The sample holds one count of this clone. J is TRBJ2-7 and V is TRBV21-1; the D call TRBD1 from the table was never checked on the DNA. TRBV21-1 is tagged as a pseudogene. The CDR3 spans 16 residues. The CDR3 spells CASSKGRGQGQNEQYF. In DNA form, the CDR3 reads TGTGCCAGCAGCAAAGGTCGGGGACAGGGTCAAAACGAGCAGTACTTC.

This rearrangement joins TRBV6-1 to TRBJ1-1, with a possible D match to TRBD1 (5 bases). Trimming left V 8 bases short and J 3 bases short, with 10 bases between. Germline V gene lookup returns CDR1 MNHNS and CDR2 SASEGT. The CDR3 consists of 12 residues. CDR3 nucleotide sequence: TGTGCCAGCTTCGCGGGGGACACTGAAGCTTTCTTT. Encoded protein: CASFAGDTEAFF.

This clone was observed once. The chain carries TRBV18 and TRBJ1-3; D possibly corresponds to TRBD1 (6 bases). The CDR3 sequence is 15 residues long. V lost 4 bases and J 3 bases, leaving 13 bases between the germline ends. CDR1 is KGHSH and CDR2 is LQKENI in the germline V gene. DNA for the CDR3: TGTGCCAGCTCACAGGAGCAGGGACATGGAAACACCATATATTTT. This translates into CASSQEQGHGNTIYF. The variable domain in full, with the rest retrieved from reference TRBV18 and TRBJ1-3, is NAGVMQNPRHLVRRRGQEARLRCSPMKGHSHVYWYRQLPEEGLKFMVYLQKENIIDESGMPKERFSAEFPKEGPSILRIQQVVRGDSAAYFCASSQEQGHGNTIYFGEGSWLTVV.

CDR3 amino acids: CAISDAGTQETQYF. The CDR3 nucleotides read TGTGCCATCAGTGATGCCGGGACCCAAGAGACCCAGTACTTC. This rearrangement joins TRBV10-3 to TRBJ2-5, with D perhaps assigned TRBD1 or TRBD2 (5 bases each). Per the germline V gene, CDR1 is ENHRY and CDR2 is SYGVKD. The CDR3 totals 14 residues. The V end was cut by 3 bases, the J end by 1 base, with 9 bases between.

As to this clone: Distinct nucleotide sequences in the sample also encode this CDR3. The rearrangement links TRBV27 to TRBJ2-7; D gene unclear. V lost 0 bases and J lost 0, with 6 bases in between. Per the germline V gene, CDR1 is MNHEY and CDR2 is SMNVEV (reference sequence). The length of the CDR3 is 14 residues. The CDR3 protein is CASSLSILSYEQYF. In DNA form, the CDR3 reads TGTGCCAGCAGTTTATCGATTCTCTCCTACGAGCAGTACTTC.

This clone is a singleton in its sample. This sequence joins TRBV19 and TRBJ2-7; no clear D. Trimming removed 3 bases at V and 9 bases at J, with 15 bases between. Per the germline V gene, CDR1 is LNHDA and CDR2 is SQIVND (reference sequence). The CDR3 has 13 residues. CDR3 sequence: CASSMVSGLLQYF. CDR3 DNA: TGTGCCAGTAGTATGGTTTCCGGGCTGCTGCAGTACTTC.

This chain uses TRBV6-5 with TRBJ1-3; D is unresolved. CDR3 length: 14 amino acids. Trimming left V 5 bases short and J 0 bases short, with 8 bases between. Germline V gene sequence: CDR1 MNHEY, CDR2 SVGAGI. CDR3: CASSPSGSGNTIYF. The CDR3 coding sequence is TGTGCCAGCAGTCCCTCTGGCTCTGGAAACACCATATATTTT.

The genes are TRBV27 and TRBJ2-3, with 11 bases that match TRBD2. CDR3 size: 17 residues. Unmatched junction bases numbered 7, after V lost 3 bases and J lost 2 bases. Germline V gene data show CDR1 as MNHEY and CDR2 as SMNVEV (reference sequence). The CDR3 DNA is TGTGCCAGCAGTTTTCTAGGACTAGCGGGTCACACAGATACGCAGTATTTT. Translating gives CASSFLGLAGHTDTQYF.